This TCR beta chain was observed in a study of cytomegalovirus exposure and HLA in healthy donors. Study-level points and caveats: Most TCR sequences proved rare, with some public TCRs found in many donors. In vitro assays verified that three CMV-associated chains recognized CMV antigens specifically. A later analysis reportedly found that, within productive TCRs, an Asian-associated ancestry cluster had fewer N-insertions than the mean observed across the roughly 700 donors.

About this clone: The antigen remains undetermined.

With 60 Vbeta and 13 Jbeta primers, the PCR was carried out. The protocol was immunoSEQ multiplex PCR, while the TCRdb copy is restricted to in-frame clones and leaves out a portion. The sample includes roughly 190,000 clones, 78% of them seen just once. The donors comprised healthy bone marrow donors. Looked up from germline, CDR1 is SGHRS and CDR2 is YFSETQ. CDR3 length: 16 residues. Trimming removed 6 bases from V and 4 bases from J; junction bases left unmatched: 14. The specimen sequenced was PBMCs. The V call is TRBV5-1, the J call TRBJ1-2, with 8 bases aligning to TRBD1. The receptor was isolated from a female donor in good health and CMV-seronegative. The CDR3 protein is CASNQGDRSTSYGYTF. DNA for the CDR3: TGCGCCAGCAACCAAGGGGACAGGTCTACTTCCTATGGCTACACCTTC.